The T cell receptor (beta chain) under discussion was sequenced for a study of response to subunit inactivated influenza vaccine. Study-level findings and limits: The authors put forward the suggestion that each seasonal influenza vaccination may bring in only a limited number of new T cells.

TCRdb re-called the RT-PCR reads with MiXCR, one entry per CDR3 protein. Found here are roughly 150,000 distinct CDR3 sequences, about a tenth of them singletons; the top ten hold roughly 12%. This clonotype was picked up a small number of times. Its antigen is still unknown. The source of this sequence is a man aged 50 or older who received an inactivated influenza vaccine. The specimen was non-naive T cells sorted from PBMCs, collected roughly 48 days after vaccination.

CDR3 nucleotides: TGTGCCACCAGCTACGGGACAGGGGCGTTCAATGAGCAGTTCTTC. The encoded protein is CATSYGTGAFNEQFF. The V call is TRBV15, the J call TRBJ2-1, with 10 bases that match TRBD1. The germline V gene has CDR1 LNHNV and CDR2 YYDKDF (reference sequence). V trimming: 5 bases; J trimming: 6 bases; junction bases outside the gene matches: 7. This CDR3 spans 15 amino acids.